Shown below are 18 T cell receptor beta chains from a single sample sequenced in a study of blood T cell repertoires in COVID-19. Measured with immunoSEQ multiplex PCR; TCRdb has only the in-frame clones, and not every one. The sample contains about 340,000 clones, about 86% of which appear only once. Source material: PBMCs or T cells enriched from blood (not recorded which). These receptors all come from a woman aged 40-49 years with acute COVID-19.

The chain recombines TRBV7-6 with TRBJ2-2; TRBD2 matches at 8 bases. This CDR3 contains 15 residues. J was trimmed by 0 bases and V by 5 bases; bases with no gene match: 2. Germline lookup yields CDR1 SGHVS and CDR2 FNYEAQ. The CDR3 loop is CASSLSGANTGELFF. In nucleotides, the CDR3 is TGTGCCAGCAGCCTTAGCGGGGCGAACACCGGGGAGCTGTTTTTT. Variable domain in full (rest from reference TRBV7-6 and TRBJ2-2): GAGVSQSPRYKVTKRGQDVALRCDPISGHVSLYWYRQALGQGPEFLTYFNYEAQQDKSGLPNDRFSAERPEGSISTLTIQRTEQRDSAMYRCASSLSGANTGELFFGEGSRLTVL.

The chain couples TRBV28 to TRBJ1-1, with D possibly matching TRBD1 (5 bases). V dropped 2 bases and J dropped 2 bases, with 18 bases sitting between them. Germline V CDR1 and CDR2: MDHEN, SYDVKM. The CDR3 is 17 amino acids. CDR3 DNA sequence: TGTGCCAGCAGTTTAGGGGCCGTATTCGGGGGAAACACTGAAGCTTTCTTT. Translated: CASSLGAVFGGNTEAFF.

V and J are TRBV19 and TRBJ1-1; TRBD1 matches 11 bases. The V gene's germline CDR1 is LNHDA and CDR2 SQIVND (reference sequence). Trimming cost V 4 bases and J 4 bases; bases outside gene matches: 5. The CDR3 runs 15 residues. The CDR3 protein is CASSKGQGAGTEAFF. The CDR3 DNA reads as TGTGCCAGTAGTAAAGGACAGGGGGCAGGCACTGAAGCTTTCTTT. Filled out from reference TRBV19 and TRBJ1-1, the complete variable domain reads DGGITQSPKYLFRKEGQNVTLSCEQNLNHDAMYWYRQDPGQGLRLIYYSQIVNDFQKGDIAEGYSVSREKKESFPLTVTSAQKNPTAFYLCASSKGQGAGTEAFFGQGTRLTVV.

The chain couples TRBV19 to TRBJ2-7; TRBD1 matches at 9 bases. After removal of 8 bases from V and 4 bases from J, the junction contained 12 bases not matched to a gene. There are 15 residues in the CDR3. The germline V gene has CDR1 LNHDA and CDR2 SQIVND (reference sequence). The CDR3 region is CASQRGTGNFYEQYF. The DNA for the CDR3 is TGTGCCAGTCAACGCGGGACAGGGAATTTTTACGAGCAGTACTTC.

The chain is built from TRBV7-3 and TRBJ2-1; TRBD2 matches 14 bases. The CDR3 contains 18 residues. The germline V gene encodes CDR1 SGHTA and CDR2 FQGTGA. V shed 4 bases, J shed 0 bases, and the junction held 5 bases outside the gene matches. The CDR3 bases are TGTGCCAGCAGCTCGGGACTAGCGGGAGTGAGCTCCTACAATGAGCAGTTCTTC. Protein product: CASSSGLAGVSSYNEQFF.

V and J are TRBV27 and TRBJ2-3; 11 positions agree with TRBD2. V lost 2 bases and J lost 0; bases outside the gene matches: 10. Germline V CDR1 and CDR2: MNHEY, SMNVEV (reference sequence). The CDR3 covers 19 residues. The CDR3 DNA is TGTGCCAGCAGTTTACGGGGACTAGCGGACCGCGCTAGCACAGATACGCAGTATTTT. Its translation: CASSLRGLADRASTDTQYF.

This sequence joins TRBV28 and TRBJ1-4; D perhaps matches TRBD1 (5 bases). Germline values: CDR1 MDHEN, CDR2 SYDVKM. The germline V and J ends were trimmed by 4 bases and 10 bases, with 22 bases remaining between them. This CDR3 comprises 16 residues. In nucleotides, the CDR3 is TGTGCCAGCAGTTCCCGAAAGGTGGGGCTGGGTGGAAAACTGTTTTTT. It specifies CASSSRKVGLGGKLFF. The entire variable domain, with the rest obtained from reference TRBV28 and TRBJ1-4, is as follows: DVKVTQSSRYLVKRTGEKVFLECVQDMDHENMFWYRQDPGLGLRLIYFSYDVKMKEKGDIPEGYSVSREKKERFSLILESASTNQTSMYLCASSSRKVGLGGKLFFGSGTQLSVL.

V and J are TRBV6-2 or TRBV6-3 and TRBJ2-1; 9 bases match TRBD1. The CDR3 runs to 15 residues. Germline CDR1 MNHEY, CDR2 SVGEGT. V lost 5 bases and J lost 10; bases outside the gene matches: 12. The CDR3 sequence is CASSPIRDRVREQFF. DNA of the CDR3: TGTGCCAGCAGTCCGATCCGGGACAGGGTACGGGAGCAGTTCTTC.

This clone was counted a single time. J is TRBJ2-7 and V is TRBV28, with 7 bases that match TRBD2. V shed 7 bases and J 2 bases; nucleotides not matched to a gene: 2. The CDR3 loop spans 12 amino acids. CDR1 and CDR2 from the germline V gene are MDHEN and SYDVKM. The CDR3 DNA follows: TGTGCCAGCAACAGCGGGACCTACGAGCAGTACTTC. Encoded protein: CASNSGTYEQYF.

This chain joins TRBV7-7 and TRBJ2-5, with 11 positions matching TRBD1. Germline assignment: CDR1 SSHAT and CDR2 FNYEAQ (reference sequence). CDR3 length: 15 residues. V shed 5 bases, J shed 9 bases, and the junction held 11 bases outside the gene matches. DNA for the CDR3: TGTGCCAGCAGCCCCGGGACAGGGGGTGTGAGTTCCCAGTACTTC. Its protein product is CASSPGTGGVSSQYF.

The gene calls are TRBV27 and TRBJ1-2, with 8 nucleotides matching TRBD1. V shed 4 bases and J 0 bases; nucleotides not matched to a gene: 7. The CDR3 runs to 16 residues. The germline gives CDR1 MNHEY, CDR2 SMNVEV (reference sequence). The CDR3 protein is CASSSHTGGANYGYTF. CDR3 bases: TGTGCCAGCAGTTCTCATACAGGGGGAGCTAACTATGGCTACACCTTC.

The rearrangement links TRBV2 to TRBJ2-7; 9 positions match TRBD1. Looked up from germline, CDR1 is SNHLY and CDR2 is FYNNEI. The J segment lost 3 bases and the V segment lost 4 bases, leaving 4 bases of the junction unmatched. This CDR3 region has 14 residues. For the CDR3, the DNA is TGTGCCAGCAGTGCGGACAGGGGTTACTACGAGCAGTACTTC. Protein product: CASSADRGYYEQYF.

This chain connects TRBV14 to TRBJ1-2; 7 bases map to TRBD1. The CDR3 spans 15 residues. V gave up 1 base and J gave up 5 bases; unmatched junction bases: 7. Germline-derived CDR1 and CDR2 are SGHDN and FVKESK. Written as DNA, the CDR3 is TGTGCCAGCAGCCAAGCCGGGACAGTAGGATATGGCTACACCTTC. Residues: CASSQAGTVGYGYTF.

The chain is built from TRBV5-6 and TRBJ2-3; a possible D gene is TRBD2 (5 bases). CDR3 length: 16 amino acids. Germline V gives CDR1 SGHDT, CDR2 YYEEEE. Trimming pared 6 bases from V and 3 bases from J, leaving 20 bases between. The CDR3 coding sequence is TGTGCCAGCATTCCCGTTGGGCTAGCCAAAACAGATACGCAGTATTTT. Amino acid sequence: CASIPVGLAKTDTQYF.

This CDR3 reads CASSREVRRQSGYTF. Written as DNA, the CDR3 is TGTGCCAGCAGCCGAGAAGTTAGGAGACAGAGCGGCTACACCTTC. This sequence joins TRBV7-8 and TRBJ1-2; weak D call: TRBD1 (5 bases). Germline CDR1 reads SGHVS; CDR2 reads FQNEAQ. This CDR3 is built from 15 residues. Trimming shortened V by 5 bases and J by 8 bases, and 21 bases separated the two germline ends.

In this sample, this clone turned up a few times. This chain uses TRBV6-2 or TRBV6-3 with TRBJ2-5; 11 bases are a match to TRBD2. Germline assignment: CDR1 MNHEY and CDR2 SVGEGT. The CDR3 is made up of 16 amino acids. V gave up 5 bases and J gave up 0 bases; unmatched junction bases: 5. CDR3 DNA sequence: TGTGCCAGCAGTAAACGACTAGCGGGGTACCAAGAGACCCAGTACTTC. It translates to CASSKRLAGYQETQYF.

As DNA, the CDR3 is TGTGCCAGCAGCCTCGGACAGGCCGGGACTGAAAAACTGTTTTTT. Protein sequence: CASSLGQAGTEKLFF. This chain joins TRBV6-5 and TRBJ1-4, with 7 bases identical to TRBD1. CDR3 length: 15 residues. Germline trimming cut 6 bases from V and 7 bases from J; bases unmatched to any gene: 11. Germline loops: CDR1 MNHEY, CDR2 SVGAGI.

The V gene is TRBV6-5, the J gene TRBJ1-1; 8 positions match TRBD1. The CDR3 runs to 11 residues. Trimming cost V 8 bases and J 10 bases; bases outside gene matches: 6. Germline CDR1 MNHEY, CDR2 SVGAGI. In nucleotides, the CDR3 is TGTGCCAGCGAACAGGGGGGTGCAGCTTTCTTT. Its translation: CASEQGGAAFF.